Reported below is one TCR beta chain. The source of the sample is a study of blood T cell repertoires in COVID-19. The overall study: Both acute and convalescent COVID-19 samples were obtained from the United States, Italy and Spain.

Trimming took off 1 base at V and 5 bases at J, with 20 bases between the two ends. The CDR3 contains 16 residues. CDR1 and CDR2 (germline): GTSNPN, SVGIG (reference sequence). Measured with immunoSEQ multiplex PCR; TCRdb has only the in-frame clones, and not every one. The repertoire has around 250,000 clones, about 90% of them found once; the top ten carry more than 1%. Material: PBMCs or T cells enriched from blood (not recorded which). The receptor comes from a human donor in a cohort exposed to, infected with or recovered from COVID-19 (not recorded which). The donor label of this sample is uncertain. The chain carries TRBV30 and TRBJ2-5, with a weak D call TRBD2 (6 bases). DNA of the CDR3: TGTGCCTGGAGTGGGGGTCGGGCCCCAGGAGGGGAGACCCAGTACTTC. Residues: CAWSGGRAPGGETQYF.